These 8 T cell receptor beta chains share one sample of origin, sequenced in a study of graft-versus-host responses after intestinal transplantation (dated by TCRdb to about 2021). Interpreted using the paper, the time point label stands for: cells obtained before transplantation from donor or recipient. Their target antigens are unknown. Libraries came from the immunoSEQ multiplex PCR assay. TCRdb stores this immuneACCESS table with in-frame sequences only. Part of the clones is absent; in the studies checked, under half of the shortfall reflects unresolved V genes, and no reason is known for the rest. The sample table shows 100,000 to 120,000 clones, and about 93% are seen once. The ten largest clones capture around 0.49% of the sample. The material was unstimulated CD8+ T cells sorted from spleen or lymph node cells, obtained before intestinal transplant. The receptors shown here come from a human donor who received an intestinal transplant.

The J gene is TRBJ1-5, the V gene TRBV28; the D is unclear. Germline lookup yields CDR1 MDHEN and CDR2 SYDVKM. This CDR3 has 16 amino acids. V was clipped by 3 bases and J by 3 bases, with 15 bases between them. The CDR3 spells CASSLTTAIDNQPQHF. The CDR3 nucleotides are TGTGCCAGCAGTTTGACAACCGCAATAGACAATCAGCCCCAGCATTTT.

This clone was recorded once. The CDR3 region has the DNA TGTGCCAGTAGTCACGAGAAGGTCGGGGAGCTGTTTTTT. It codes for CASSHEKVGELFF. The genes are TRBV19 and TRBJ2-2; D is ambiguous. The germline V gene has CDR1 LNHDA and CDR2 SQIVND (reference sequence). The CDR3 covers 13 residues. Between the trimmed V and J ends, which lost 5 bases and 7 bases, there was a span of 11 bases.

This sequence joins TRBV28 and TRBJ1-1; D may be TRBD1 (6 bases). V dropped 6 bases and J dropped 0 bases, with 17 bases sitting between them. Germline CDR1 is MDHEN and CDR2 is SYDVKM. The CDR3 is 16 amino acids. In DNA form, the CDR3 reads TGTGCCAGCAGGGCCCAACCGGGACACCTGAACACTGAAGCTTTCTTT. Translating gives CASRAQPGHLNTEAFF.

The chain employs TRBV9 and TRBJ1-5; D is perhaps TRBD1 (6 bases). V was shortened by 4 bases and J by 2 bases, with 13 bases between the two germline ends. Germline V lookup: CDR1 SGDLS, CDR2 YYNGEE. The CDR3 sequence is 15 residues long. The CDR3 DNA sequence: TGTGCCAGCAGCCTCCAGGGGCGCGGCAATCAGCCCCAGCATTTT. It encodes CASSLQGRGNQPQHF.

This chain connects TRBV2 to TRBJ2-6; TRBD1 matches 8 bases. J lost 3 bases, V lost 6 bases, and 10 bases had no gene match. The CDR3 sequence is 17 residues long. Germline CDR1 SNHLY, CDR2 FYNNEI. In DNA form, the CDR3 reads TGTGCCAGCAGCCGGGACAGGAAAACAGGTGGGGCCAACGTCCTGACTTTC. This encodes CASSRDRKTGGANVLTF. The full variable domain, in which reference TRBV2 and TRBJ2-6 provide the parts outside the CDR3, is EPEVTQTPSHQVTQMGQEVILRCVPISNHLYFYWYRQILGQKVEFLVSFYNNEISEKSEIFDDQFSVERPDGSNFTLKIRSTKLEDSAMYFCASSRDRKTGGANVLTFGAGSRLTVL.

This clone was picked up one time. The chain uses TRBV30 and TRBJ2-7, with 16 bases aligning to TRBD2. Per the germline V gene, CDR1 is GTSNPN and CDR2 is SVGIG (reference sequence). The V and J ends lost 0 bases and 7 bases, in that order; junction bases with no gene match: 15. CDR3 length: 19 amino acids. CDR3 DNA sequence: TGTGCCTGGAGTGTATTAGGGACTAGCGGGAGGGCCGGTGGAAAAGAGCAGTACTTC. Translation: CAWSVLGTSGRAGGKEQYF. The entire variable domain, with the rest obtained from reference TRBV30 and TRBJ2-7, is as follows: SQTIHQWPATLVQPVGSPLSLECTVEGTSNPNLYWYRQAAGRGLQLLFYSVGIGQISSEVPQNLSASRPQDRQFILSSKKLLLSDSGFYLCAWSVLGTSGRAGGKEQYFGPGTRLTVT.

The chain joins TRBV13 to TRBJ1-5, with 7 bases matching TRBD1. The CDR3 consists of 14 residues. CDR1 and CDR2 (germline): PRHDT, FYEKMQ (reference sequence). Trimming removed 3 bases from V and 7 bases from J; junction bases left unmatched: 6. For the CDR3, the DNA is TGTGCCAGCAGCTTCCTGACAGGGAACCAGCCCCAGCATTTT. Translating it yields CASSFLTGNQPQHF.

This chain connects TRBV29-1 to TRBJ1-1, with D unresolved. CDR3 size: 13 residues. Germline CDR1 is SQVTM and CDR2 is ANQGSEA. V lost 4 bases, J lost 4 bases, and 13 bases lay in between. The CDR3 reads CSVVSGGGTEAFF. As DNA, the CDR3 is TGCAGCGTTGTCTCGGGAGGAGGCACTGAAGCTTTCTTT.